The next 32 T cell receptor beta chains were all read from a single sample in a study of blood T cell repertoires in COVID-19. TCRdb keeps only in-frame clones here, not all; method: immunoSEQ multiplex PCR. The sample yields fewer than 250,000 clones, around 83% seen once. The sequenced material came from peripheral blood. Receptors were obtained from a woman aged 45 to 65 with acute or convalescent COVID-19.

DNA for the CDR3: TGTGCCAGCAGCTTTGGACAGGGGGGCACTGAAGCTTTCTTT. Translated: CASSFGQGGTEAFF. This chain links TRBV5-6 with TRBJ1-1; 10 bases are shared with TRBD1. Germline trimming cut 2 bases from V and 4 bases from J; bases unmatched to any gene: 2. This CDR3 spans 14 amino acids. CDR1 is SGHDT and CDR2 is YYEEEE in the germline V gene.

The CDR3 region is CSVDGGGYEQYF. In nucleotides, the CDR3 is TGCAGCGTCGACGGGGGTGGATACGAGCAGTACTTC. This chain joins TRBV29-1 and TRBJ2-7; D may be TRBD2 (6 bases). The germline V gene encodes CDR1 SQVTM and CDR2 ANQGSEA. The CDR3 runs to 12 residues. V was pared by 6 bases and J by 4 bases, with 13 bases between.

This clone was picked up a small number of times. V gene TRBV5-1 combines with J gene TRBJ2-7, with 11 bases matching TRBD2. Looked up from germline, CDR1 is SGHRS and CDR2 is YFSETQ. V was pared by 0 bases and J by 5 bases, with 4 bases of the junction left unmatched. CDR3 length: 15 amino acids. The DNA of the CDR3 is TGCGCCAGCAGCTTGGACGGTAGCGGGAGGGACGAGCAGTACTTC. It encodes CASSLDGSGRDEQYF.

V gene TRBV6-5 combines with J gene TRBJ1-2; tentative D call: TRBD1 (6 bases). The germline CDR1 and CDR2 sequences are MNHEY and SVGAGI. V was cut by 7 bases and J by 5 bases, with 14 bases left in between. This CDR3 is built from 13 residues. The CDR3 reads CASIMQGPYGYTF. The CDR3 DNA is TGTGCCAGCATCATGCAGGGGCCTTATGGCTACACCTTC.

The rearrangement uses TRBV5-1 and TRBJ1-1; 8 nucleotides agree with TRBD1. V lost 3 bases and J lost 0; bases outside the gene matches: 1. Looked up from germline, CDR1 is SGHRS and CDR2 is YFSETQ. The CDR3 length is 14 residues. The CDR3 nucleotides read TGCGCCAGCAGCTCGGGACAGGTGAACACTGAAGCTTTCTTT. Its protein is CASSSGQVNTEAFF.

The rearrangement joins TRBV24-1 to TRBJ2-3; TRBD1 aligns across 8 bases. Unmatched junction bases numbered 10, after V lost 9 bases and J lost 6 bases. Germline V gene lookup returns CDR1 KGHDR and CDR2 SFDVKD. The CDR3 extends over 14 amino acids. The DNA for the CDR3 is TGTGCCACCGGCGGCAGGGGGCCCAGGGATACGCAGTATTTT. Its translation: CATGGRGPRDTQYF.

V gene TRBV12-3 or TRBV12-4 combines with J gene TRBJ2-2; 7 bases align to TRBD2. The CDR3 is 13 amino acids. V lost 1 base, J lost 9 bases, and 2 bases stayed unmatched. The CDR3 DNA follows: TGTGCCAGCAGTTTAGGGGGGGGTAGGGAGCTGTTTTTT. Translating gives CASSLGGGRELFF.

The chain combines TRBV29-1 with TRBJ2-7; TRBD1 is a possible D gene (6 bases). This CDR3 spans 12 amino acids. V gave up 4 bases and J gave up 3 bases, with 10 bases separating them. Germline loops: CDR1 SQVTM, CDR2 ANQGSEA. CDR3 nucleotides: TGCAGCGTTGTCCTGGACAGCTACGAGCAGTACTTC. It specifies CSVVLDSYEQYF.

This chain links TRBV4-2 with TRBJ2-2; TRBD1 matches at 9 bases. The CDR3 is made up of 16 amino acids. V shed 6 bases, J shed 1 base, and the junction held 6 bases outside the gene matches. From germline, CDR1 is LGHNA and CDR2 YNFKEQ. In DNA, the CDR3 is TGTGCCAGCAGATATTCGGGACAGGGGAACACCGGGGAGCTGTTTTTT. This sequence encodes CASRYSGQGNTGELFF.

The V and J genes are TRBV6-4 and TRBJ2-5; 8 bases agree with TRBD1. Losses at the gene ends were 6 bases for V and 4 bases for J; bases not matched to a gene: 10. The CDR3 has 15 amino acids. CDR1 and CDR2 (germline): MRHNA, SNTAGT. In DNA form, the CDR3 reads TGTGCCAGCAGCCCACAACCGACAGGGGCAGAGACCCAGTACTTC. As protein: CASSPQPTGAETQYF.

The chain employs TRBV6-1 and TRBJ1-4; 7 bases are shared with TRBD1. Germline V lookup: CDR1 MNHNS, CDR2 SASEGT. V shed 0 bases and J 8 bases; nucleotides not matched to a gene: 6. This CDR3 comprises 15 residues. CDR3 nucleotide sequence: TGTGCCAGCAGTGAAGCAAGGGGGCGCGGGGAAAAACTGTTTTTT. It translates to CASSEARGRGEKLFF.

The rearrangement joins TRBV30 to TRBJ1-2; possibly TRBD1 for D (5 bases). V was clipped by 2 bases and J by 3 bases, with 7 bases between them. This CDR3 region has 12 residues. CDR1 is GTSNPN and CDR2 is SVGIG in the germline V gene (reference sequence). CDR3 sequence (DNA): TGTGCCTGGAGTCGCAGGGACTATGGCTACACCTTC. This translates into CAWSRRDYGYTF.

This clone was recorded only once. The CDR3 DNA is TGTGCCAGCAGCGTCTCTAGGATCGGGGAGCTGTTTTTT. Residues: CASSVSRIGELFF. The V gene is TRBV7-8, the J gene TRBJ2-2; D is unclear. The V gene lost 5 bases and the J gene lost 7 bases, with 11 bases spanning the gap. The CDR3 spans 13 residues. Germline loops: CDR1 SGHVS, CDR2 FQNEAQ.

This chain uses TRBV5-5 with TRBJ1-6; possibly TRBD1 for D (5 bases). CDR3 length equals 16 residues. CDR1 and CDR2 (germline): SGHKS, YYEKEE (reference sequence). With 4 bases removed from V and 1 base from J, the gap between germline ends came to 12 bases. The CDR3 here is CASSPGGWSYNSPLHF. Written as DNA, the CDR3 is TGTGCCAGCAGCCCGGGGGGTTGGTCCTATAATTCACCCCTCCACTTT.

The rearrangement uses TRBV27 and TRBJ2-7, with 7 positions matching TRBD2. Per germline, CDR1 MNHEY and CDR2 SMNVEV (reference sequence). V shed 6 bases, J shed 7 bases, and the junction held 15 bases outside the gene matches. CDR3 size: 15 residues. The CDR3 here is CASRKGGRTSREQYF. The CDR3 nucleotides read TGTGCCAGCAGGAAGGGAGGGAGGACTTCAAGGGAGCAGTACTTC.

This chain connects TRBV7-9 to TRBJ2-2; 7 bases fit TRBD1. J gave up 0 bases and V 4 bases, and 2 bases lay outside the gene matches. Germline lookup yields CDR1 SEHNR and CDR2 FQNEAQ (reference sequence). The CDR3 contains 15 residues. CDR3 sequence: CASSSTGSNTGELFF. In DNA, the CDR3 is TGTGCCAGCAGCTCGACAGGGTCGAACACCGGGGAGCTGTTTTTT.

The V call is TRBV20-1, the J call TRBJ1-2, with no clear D. Trimming removed 4 bases at V and 3 bases at J, with 6 bases between. The germline V gene encodes CDR1 DFQATT and CDR2 SNEGSKA (reference sequence). There are 11 residues in the CDR3. In DNA form, the CDR3 reads TGCAGTGCTAAGTCAGACTATGGCTACACCTTC. Its translation is CSAKSDYGYTF.

The chain is built from TRBV5-1 and TRBJ2-7, with 8 bases identical to TRBD1. The V segment lost 4 bases and the J segment 5 bases; nucleotides outside the gene matches: 5. The germline V gene encodes CDR1 SGHRS and CDR2 YFSETQ. The CDR3 is 13 amino acids. The CDR3, as DNA: TGCGCCAGCAGCCCCGGACAGGGCAACGAGCAGTACTTC. Residues: CASSPGQGNEQYF.

The chain recombines TRBV4-1 with TRBJ2-2, with 10 positions matching TRBD1. The J segment lost 8 bases and the V segment lost 2 bases, leaving 5 bases of the junction unmatched. Germline CDR1 is MGHRA and CDR2 is YSYEKL. The CDR3 spans 15 residues. CDR3 nucleotides: TGCGCCAGCAGCCAATGGACAGGGGGGACTGGGGAGCTGTTTTTT. Residues: CASSQWTGGTGELFF.

V usage is TRBV24-1 and J usage is TRBJ2-1; 10 nucleotides match TRBD2. With 3 bases clipped from V and 6 bases from J, the junction kept 13 bases outside the gene matches. This CDR3 contains 18 residues. CDR1 and CDR2 from the germline V gene are KGHDR and SFDVKD. The CDR3 reads CATSDPSYLAGAPNEQFF. The CDR3 coding sequence is TGTGCCACCAGTGATCCCTCCTACCTAGCGGGAGCTCCCAATGAGCAGTTCTTC.

The rearrangement joins TRBV7-3 to TRBJ2-1; 9 nucleotides line up with TRBD2. Germline CDR1 SGHTA, CDR2 FQGTGA. This CDR3 spans 13 amino acids. After removal of 2 bases from V and 9 bases from J, the junction contained 2 bases not matched to a gene. The CDR3 spells CASSLGTSSEQFF. Written as DNA, the CDR3 is TGTGCCAGCAGCTTAGGGACTAGCAGTGAGCAGTTCTTC.

The J gene is TRBJ2-7, the V gene TRBV5-1, with 10 bases fitting TRBD1. V trimming: 1 base; J trimming: 0 bases; junction bases outside the gene matches: 7. The CDR3 covers 17 residues. Germline V gene sequence: CDR1 SGHRS, CDR2 YFSETQ. Here the CDR3 reads CASSLWGTGASSYEQYF. As DNA, the CDR3 is TGCGCCAGCAGCTTGTGGGGGACAGGGGCAAGCTCCTACGAGCAGTACTTC.

This clone was seen once. The chain has TRBV2 and TRBJ2-3, with 8 bases that match TRBD2. The ends lost 4 bases at V and 7 bases at J; junction bases unmatched: 13. The CDR3 extends over 16 amino acids. Germline CDR1 is SNHLY and CDR2 is FYNNEI. The CDR3: CASSGYGTSEFNTQYF. The CDR3 nucleotides read TGTGCCAGCAGTGGCTACGGGACTAGTGAGTTTAATACGCAGTATTTT.

The chain carries TRBV5-8 and TRBJ1-2, with a possible D match to TRBD1 (5 bases). This CDR3 has 16 residues. Trimming took off 3 bases at V and 3 bases at J, with 18 bases between the two ends. From germline, CDR1 is SGHTS and CDR2 YDEGEE. CDR3 residues: CASSWRGLTGDYGYTF. The DNA of the CDR3 is TGTGCCAGCAGCTGGAGGGGCCTCACGGGAGACTATGGCTACACCTTC.

This clone was found once. The chain couples TRBV2 to TRBJ2-7, with TRBD2 identical over 7 bases. Germline V lookup: CDR1 SNHLY, CDR2 FYNNEI. V lost 4 bases, J lost 3 bases, and 6 bases stayed unmatched. This CDR3 spans 14 amino acids. In nucleotides, the CDR3 is TGTGCCAGCAGTGTGGCGGGAGTGGTCTACGAGCAGTACTTC. This sequence encodes CASSVAGVVYEQYF.

This chain links TRBV5-8 with TRBJ1-1, with D unresolved. V lost 3 bases, J lost 1 base, and 13 bases lay in between. Germline V gene data show CDR1 as SGHTS and CDR2 as YDEGEE. This CDR3 is built from 15 residues. The CDR3, as DNA: TGTGCCAGCAGCTCCCCTCAGGATGGGAACACTGAAGCTTTCTTT. This sequence encodes CASSSPQDGNTEAFF.

This chain links TRBV9 with TRBJ2-5, with 9 bases aligning to TRBD2. This CDR3 has 16 amino acids. V shed 0 bases, J shed 2 bases, and the junction held 5 bases outside the gene matches. From germline, CDR1 is SGDLS and CDR2 YYNGEE. The CDR3 bases are TGTGCCAGCAGCGTAGGAGCTAGCGGGGCACAAGAGACCCAGTACTTC. Translating it yields CASSVGASGAQETQYF.

A single count supports this clone. This chain joins TRBV9 and TRBJ2-1; 8 bases fit TRBD2. Trimming removed 3 bases from V and 6 bases from J; junction bases left unmatched: 14. The CDR3 length is 17 residues. In germline, CDR1 is SGDLS, CDR2 YYNGEE. CDR3 sequence reads: CASSAQKKRESLNEQFF. The CDR3 DNA reads as TGTGCCAGCAGCGCTCAGAAGAAGCGGGAGTCCCTCAATGAGCAGTTCTTC.

The chain couples TRBV5-5 to TRBJ2-3; D might be TRBD1 (5 bases). Looked up from germline, CDR1 is SGHKS and CDR2 is YYEKEE (reference sequence). The CDR3 runs to 16 residues. The V end lost 1 base, the J end lost 1 base, and 13 bases lay between the germline ends. The CDR3, as DNA: TGTGCCAGCAGCTTGTATTCCGACAGACGCACAGATACGCAGTATTTT. This encodes CASSLYSDRRTDTQYF.

This chain uses TRBV2 with TRBJ1-1, with D hard to call. Germline assignment: CDR1 SNHLY and CDR2 FYNNEI. V dropped 1 base and J dropped 4 bases, with 13 bases sitting between them. The CDR3 runs 15 residues. The CDR3 sequence: CASSEETNWATEAFF. The CDR3 DNA reads as TGTGCCAGCAGTGAAGAGACAAATTGGGCCACTGAAGCTTTCTTT.

The chain carries TRBV27 and TRBJ1-2; D may be TRBD1 (5 bases). Trimming shortened V by 2 bases and J by 4 bases, and 11 bases separated the two germline ends. Germline V gene sequence: CDR1 MNHEY, CDR2 SMNVEV (reference sequence). The CDR3 runs to 14 residues. CDR3 sequence reads: CASSLGAGIYGYTF. The CDR3 DNA reads as TGTGCCAGCAGTTTAGGGGCCGGAATCTATGGCTACACCTTC.

This clone was seen once. This chain connects TRBV24-1 to TRBJ2-1; D might be TRBD1 (7 bases). This CDR3 contains 15 residues. Germline CDR1 is KGHDR and CDR2 is SFDVKD. Between the trimmed V and J ends, which lost 10 bases and 2 bases, there was a span of 17 bases. The CDR3 here is CATAPGGQTYNEQFF. CDR3 nucleotides: TGTGCCACTGCCCCCGGGGGACAGACCTACAATGAGCAGTTCTTC.